This T cell receptor (beta chain) was recorded in a study of shared clonotypes between healthy human individuals (TCRdb year 2020). Study-wide context: A couple of women and a few men aged 18 to 49 years were included in the cohort. For each donor, CD4 naive and CD4 memory were each run on three plates, CD8 naive on two plates, and CD8 memory on one plate. To estimate repertoire size and how much clonotypes are shared between individuals, the study performed deep sequencing of blood TCR repertoires from a handful of healthy adults. To increase sequencing depth and limit assay-specific biases, TCR repertoire library preparation and sequencing were carried out by different laboratories using diverse techniques. Leukapheresis yielded between about 0.94 and 10 billion PBMCs per donor. What the research found in general, with its limitations: Pairwise subsampling led to the expectation that sequencing depth would affect the degree of clonotype sharing among donors. Because the study included a small number of donors, the genetic and exposure-history diversity represented was limited. Naive subsets generally had larger estimated clonotype richness than memory subsets did. Sampling was restricted to blood, and TCR repertoires in tissue are likely to differ from TCR repertoires in blood. Clonotypes shared by all four sorted-subset donors showed higher generation probabilities than non-shared clonotypes. Even with the large sequencing depth, rarefaction of the sorted-subset datasets indicated that sequencing was incomplete. Sharing across several donors was observed for roughly 5.4% of naive CD4, over 3% of naive CD8, roughly 2.3% of memory CD4, and about 0.4% of memory CD8 clonotypes.

TCR CDR3 regions were amplified from genomic DNA by multiplex PCR using the deep immunoSEQ assay. Genomic DNA extracted from each cell subset was distributed evenly over all wells of several immunoSEQ 96-well plates, and each plate served as one replicate. For sorted subsets, about 200 ng genomic DNA, equal to some 28,000 T cell genomes, was loaded into each replicate PCR. Purified libraries were measured with a Qubit 3.0 fluorometer, size-checked on a Bioanalyzer 2100, and measured again with the KAPA Library Quantification kit. A separate single-read 150-cycle Illumina NextSeq 550 flow cell was used to sequence each immunoSEQ 96-well plate. As for how the authors treated the data: Because the immunoSEQ output held only junctional sequences and lacked quality scores, the filtering could not match the filtering applied to full-length reads. Sequences were annotated with PyIR, a Python wrapper for IgBLAST v1.9, and V/J genes and CDR3 were assigned using IMGT germline references. Reads were filtered out if the reads had weak V/J assignments (E-value above 1e-6), no CDR3, stop codons, out-of-frame junctions, or ambiguous translated residues. V3J clonotypes were defined by identical inferred V gene, J gene, and CDR3 amino acid sequence. To compute the percentage overlap between repertoires, the number of shared unique clonotypes was divided by the size of the smaller repertoire. RTK rarefaction, the Chao1 estimator, and Recon v2.1 estimates of unobserved clonotypes were used to assess repertoire richness. For all TCRbeta clonotypes obtained by the gDNA method from several donors, generation probabilities were computed with OLGA. What TCRdb holds here is the immuneACCESS table cut down to in-frame rearrangements. Part of the clones is not present; checked against another copy, under half of the missing clones reflect an unresolved V gene, and the others are unexplained. V, J and clone size are those of that table, while D and trimming were read from the DNA. For this sample there are about 2.4 million clones; over 85% appear just once. The ten largest clonotypes hold roughly 0.36% of the sample.

The germline V gene supplies CDR1 SGHTS and CDR2 YDEGEE. The cysteine opens and the phenylalanine closes a CDR3 of 15 amino acids. The only DNA kept is the CDR3, 45 bases in frame from the first base. The germline V end is reduced by 5 bases and the J end by 3 bases; junction bases left unmatched: 10. Healthy HIV-negative adults with no recently reported acute infections or vaccinations were included as donors. All donors were Caucasian adults living in Nashville, Tennessee, USA. CD4+ T cells were enriched by magnetic negative selection, after which naive cells were positively selected on CD45RA and the negative fraction was taken as the memory subset. After blood collection by leukapheresis, PBMCs were isolated using Ficoll-Histopaque density gradient centrifugation and then cryopreserved in the vapor phase of liquid nitrogen. Purity and quantity of every magnetically sorted T cell population were checked by analytical flow cytometry. Genomic DNA was isolated from each sorted fraction and quantified by UV absorbance on a Nanodrop 2000c.

With regard to this clone: No cognate antigen has been identified for it. Base qualities are not recorded, but no much larger clone differs from it by a single base.

Sequenced input: naive CD4+ T cells from PBMCs. Per the publication, the cell subset or site label means: CD45RA+ positively selected. This TCR was recovered from a man between 18 and 35 years old in good health. Some clones in this sample may be carry-over from other donors' samples. The rearrangement joined TRBV5-8 to TRBJ1-2; 7 bases in between match TRBD1. The CDR3 protein is CASRLPGGQYYGYTF. The DNA sequence reads TGTGCCAGCAGGTTACCAGGGGGACAGTACTATGGCTACACCTTC.